What follows is one TCR beta chain and its context. V shed 0 bases and J shed 5 bases, with 14 bases lying between them. This CDR3 has 15 residues. Per germline, CDR1 LGHNA and CDR2 YNFKEQ. cDNA prepared by RNA extraction and subsequent reverse transcription served as the template for sequencing. Clones were read by immunoSEQ multiplex PCR, and TCRdb kept only the in-frame ones, dropping some. Altogether fewer than 150,000 clones are present, roughly 56% being singletons, with the ten largest covering roughly 3.5%. Treatment defined: oral pan-JAK inhibitor, 5-10 mg twice daily. The data stem from a study of CD8+ T cells in alopecia areata. Study as a whole: It was 6 to 18 months of tofacitinib, and then there were 6 months off drug.

The clonotype originates from a human donor with alopecia areata. This chain uses TRBV4-2 with TRBJ2-7; D uncertain. The sample was CD4+ T cells sorted from blood, taken at week 24, from a patient treated with tofacitinib. The CDR3 DNA is TGTGCCAGCAGCCAAGATTACGTCACCGATAACGAGCAGTACTTC. As protein: CASSQDYVTDNEQYF.